This T cell receptor beta chain originates from a study of cytomegalovirus exposure and HLA in healthy donors. It was healthy bone marrow donors who served as donors. The study ran its PCR with 60 Vbeta and 13 Jbeta primers. TCRdb's table, derived via immunoSEQ multiplex PCR, lists solely in-frame clones and lacks some. Of about 150,000 clones listed, 60% to 85% were seen once; the top ten hold more than 10%. CDR1 is SGHVS, CDR2 FQNEAQ, per germline. This CDR3 comprises 15 residues. Trimming left V 3 bases short and J 6 bases short, with 18 bases between. Sequenced sample: PBMCs. This TCR derives from a man in his forties or fifties in good health and CMV-seropositive. The chain employs TRBV7-8 and TRBJ2-7; TRBD2 is a possible D gene (6 bases). Here the CDR3 reads CASSLRRQSGREQYF. The CDR3, as DNA: TGTGCCAGCAGCTTGCGGCGGCAGAGCGGGCGCGAGCAGTACTTC.